The 22 T cell receptor beta chains in this list originate from one sample, sequenced in a study of T cells in Graves' hyperthyroidism and ophthalmopathy (dated by TCRdb to the late 2010s). Libraries were constructed by multiplex PCR. Sequencing was carried out with an Illumina HiSeq 2000. The TCR beta CDR3 regions were amplified from RNA transcripts. A first-round RT-PCR of the TCR CDR3 used the HTBI primer set with the Qiagen OneStep RT-PCR kit. TCRdb reanalyzed the raw reads on its own, using fastp at Q25 for trimming and MiXCR for clone calling, and kept in-frame beta chains. A single entry per CDR3 protein holds the most common genes and DNA from its merged rows. The table for this sample lists around 620,000 distinct CDR3 sequences; 13% to 15% of them were counted only once. The ten most abundant clones make up 6.5% to 9% of the sample. Sequencing used blood. The receptors shown here come from a woman aged 18 to 35 with Graves' ophthalmopathy.

This clonotype has a count of ten or more. The rearrangement uses TRBV20-1 and TRBJ1-2, with D unresolved. The V end was cut by 7 bases, the J end by 5 bases, with 14 bases between. The CDR3 is made up of 12 amino acids. Germline-derived CDR1 and CDR2 are DFQATT and SNEGSKA (reference sequence). CDR3 region: CSVRTLWYGYTF. CDR3 in DNA: TGCAGTGTCAGGACCCTGTGGTATGGCTACACCTTC.

This clonotype was found a few times. The rearrangement joins TRBV6-1 to TRBJ1-3; D gene uncertain. The CDR3 consists of 19 residues. Germline-derived CDR1 and CDR2 are MNHNS and SASEGT. V lost 4 bases and J 0 bases, leaving 22 bases between the germline ends. CDR3 sequence: CASSGRPPEHLNSGNTIYF. Written as DNA, the CDR3 is TGTGCCAGCAGTGGCCGACCCCCAGAACATCTGAACTCTGGAAACACCATATATTTT.

This clonotype was counted between two and nine times. The genes are TRBV5-5 and TRBJ1-4; tentative D call: TRBD1 (6 bases). The CDR3 totals 15 residues. Germline CDR1 SGHKS, CDR2 YYEKEE (reference sequence). V was pared by 2 bases and J by 4 bases, with 12 bases between. This chain's CDR3 is CASSFAQGINEKLFF. DNA of the CDR3: TGTGCCAGCAGCTTTGCGCAGGGGATTAATGAAAAACTGTTTTTT.

This clonotype has at least ten counts. The rearrangement uses TRBV4-2 and TRBJ1-2; D unclear. The CDR3 runs to 13 residues. Trimming cost V 0 bases and J 5 bases, with 7 bases left between them. Germline loops: CDR1 LGHNA, CDR2 YNFKEQ. The CDR3 reads CASSQEETYGYTF. The CDR3 DNA is TGTGCCAGCAGCCAAGAAGAGACTTATGGCTACACCTTC.

This clonotype was observed at least ten times. V is TRBV28 and J is TRBJ2-2; D gene ambiguous. The ends were cut back, 2 bases at V and 3 bases at J, with 10 bases in the middle. CDR1 MDHEN and CDR2 SYDVKM come from the germline V gene. The CDR3 consists of 15 residues. CDR3 amino acids: CASSLPGLDTGELFF. The CDR3 region has the DNA TGTGCCAGCAGTTTACCTGGTCTGGACACCGGGGAGCTGTTTTTT. The full variable domain, in which reference TRBV28 and TRBJ2-2 provide the parts outside the CDR3, is DVKVTQSSRYLVKRTGEKVFLECVQDMDHENMFWYRQDPGLGLRLIYFSYDVKMKEKGDIPEGYSVSREKKERFSLILESASTNQTSMYLCASSLPGLDTGELFFGEGSRLTVL.

The rearrangement uses TRBV5-8 and TRBJ1-5, with D possibly TRBD1 on 5 matching bases. Between the trimmed V and J ends, which lost 2 bases and 1 base, there was a span of 10 bases. CDR3 size: 15 residues. Germline CDR1 is SGHTS and CDR2 is YDEGEE. This CDR3 is CASSLRGRSNQPQHF. The CDR3, as DNA: TGTGCCAGCAGCTTACGGGGGAGGAGCAATCAGCCCCAGCATTTT.

In its sample, this clonotype was seen a few times. The V gene is TRBV12-3 or TRBV12-4, the J gene TRBJ1-3; weak D call: TRBD1 (5 bases). V lost 3 bases, J lost 0 bases, and 9 bases lay in between. This CDR3 region has 15 residues. The CDR3 spells CASSLEGASGNTIYF. In DNA, the CDR3 is TGTGCCAGCAGTTTGGAAGGGGCCTCTGGAAACACCATATATTTT.

In regard to this clonotype: A much larger clonotype is one base distant, so this may be a read error. V gene TRBV6-1 combines with J gene TRBJ1-2; D might be TRBD1 (6 bases). Trimming left V 8 bases short and J 1 base short, with 32 bases between. CDR3 length equals 20 residues. The germline V gene has CDR1 MNHNS and CDR2 SASEGT. The CDR3 protein is CASSNPVSAGQPKVNYGYTF. The DNA of the CDR3 is TGTGCCAGCTCCAATCCGGTGTCCGCCGGACAGCCTAAAGTTAACTATGGCTACACCTTC.

The chain carries TRBV29-1 and TRBJ2-1, with 8 nucleotides matching TRBD2. V gave up 3 bases and J gave up 3 bases; unmatched junction bases: 4. CDR1 SQVTM and CDR2 ANQGSEA come from the germline V gene. The CDR3 has 14 amino acids. Here the CDR3 DNA reads TGCAGCGTTGACTACGGGAGGGGCTACAATGAGCAGTTCTTC. It specifies CSVDYGRGYNEQFF.

This clonotype was seen many times. The J gene is TRBJ1-5, the V gene TRBV30; 7 bases match TRBD1. Trimming removed 1 base from V and 5 bases from J; junction bases left unmatched: 2. Germline assignment: CDR1 GTSNPN and CDR2 SVGIG (reference sequence). The CDR3 totals 13 residues. CDR3 amino acids: CAWSDRGYQPQHF. CDR3 in DNA: TGTGCCTGGAGTGACAGGGGATATCAGCCCCAGCATTTT.

Many counts were recorded for this clonotype. This rearrangement joins TRBV5-5 to TRBJ1-1; D gene uncertain. CDR3 length: 11 amino acids. Deletions cut 4 bases from V and 7 bases from J, with 8 bases between. CDR1 is SGHKS, CDR2 YYEKEE, per germline (reference sequence). The CDR3 protein is CASSGEFEAFF. The CDR3 DNA sequence: TGTGCCAGCAGCGGCGAATTTGAAGCTTTCTTT.

Comments on this clonotype: One end of the junction is discordant with germline, which a read error may explain. J is TRBJ2-7 and V is TRBV6-1; 10 bases are shared with TRBD1. Germline V gene lookup returns CDR1 MNHNS and CDR2 SASEGT. The CDR3 totals 15 residues. CDR3 sequence: CASTTGQGPSSEQYF. The CDR3 DNA reads as TGTGCCAGCACCACGGGACAGGGGCCGTCCTCCGAGCAGTACTTC.

This clonotype was seen a few times. V gene TRBV19 combines with J gene TRBJ2-1; tentatively, D is TRBD2 (6 bases). The CDR3 consists of 15 residues. Trimming cost V 3 bases and J 9 bases, with 18 bases left between them. Germline V gene lookup returns CDR1 LNHDA and CDR2 SQIVND (reference sequence). The CDR3 here is CASSITGLGGGEQFF. The CDR3 nucleotides are TGTGCCAGTAGTATTACGGGACTTGGTGGCGGTGAGCAGTTCTTC.

This clonotype was detected many times. V is TRBV7-8 and J is TRBJ2-2; 13 nucleotides line up with TRBD2. Germline trimming cut 5 bases from V and 4 bases from J; bases unmatched to any gene: 4. The CDR3 covers 16 residues. In germline, CDR1 is SGHVS, CDR2 FQNEAQ. CDR3 amino acids: CASSLRTSGGTGELFF. CDR3 bases: TGTGCCAGCAGCCTGAGGACTAGCGGGGGCACCGGGGAGCTGTTTTTT.

This clonotype was picked up a small number of times. The V and J genes are TRBV11-2 and TRBJ2-6, with D perhaps TRBD2 (6 bases). V was trimmed by 4 bases and J by 0 bases, leaving 16 bases between them. The CDR3 is 18 amino acids. CDR1 and CDR2 (germline): SGHAT, FQNNGV. This CDR3 is CASSSPGRRVSGANVLTF. The CDR3 DNA is TGTGCCAGCAGCTCTCCGGGACGGAGGGTCTCTGGGGCCAACGTCCTGACTTTC. Looking up the rest from reference TRBV11-2 and TRBJ2-6 gives the full variable domain: EAGVAQSPRYKIIEKRQSVAFWCNPISGHATLYWYQQILGQGPKLLIQFQNNGVVDDSQLPKDRFSAERLKGVDSTLKIQPAKLEDSAVYLCASSSPGRRVSGANVLTFGAGSRLTVL.

V gene TRBV19 combines with J gene TRBJ1-6; weak D call: TRBD1 (6 bases). V lost 5 bases and J lost 14, with 31 bases in between. The germline CDR1 and CDR2 sequences are LNHDA and SQIVND (reference sequence). This CDR3 is built from 18 residues. CDR3 nucleotide sequence: TGTGCCAGTAGTTTAATCGGAAAGACAGGCCCCTTGCACGTGGCCCTCCACTTT. Its protein product is CASSLIGKTGPLHVALHF.

The chain couples TRBV3-1 to TRBJ2-2, with no clear D. The germline gives CDR1 LGHDT, CDR2 YNNKEL (reference sequence). V gave up 2 bases and J gave up 10 bases, with 11 bases separating them. The CDR3 totals 13 residues. CDR3 nucleotides: TGTGCCAGCAGCCAAAGGCTTGGCTTGGAGCTGTTTTTT. It yields the protein CASSQRLGLELFF. Variable domain in full (rest from reference TRBV3-1 and TRBJ2-2): DTAVSQTPKYLVTQMGNDKSIKCEQNLGHDTMYWYKQDSKKFLKIMFSYNNKELIINETVPNRFSPKSPDKAHLNLHINSLELGDSAVYFCASSQRLGLELFFGEGSRLTVL.

The chain recombines TRBV7-9 with TRBJ1-3; D gene uncertain. V dropped 2 bases and J dropped 0 bases, with 11 bases sitting between them. The CDR3 runs to 16 residues. Germline assignment: CDR1 SEHNR and CDR2 FQNEAQ (reference sequence). In DNA form, the CDR3 reads TGTGCCAGCAGCTTACATCGAGAGGGCTCTGGAAACACCATATATTTT. This translates into CASSLHREGSGNTIYF.

This clonotype was counted many times. The rearrangement links TRBV6-1 to TRBJ2-7; D uncertain. Germline CDR1 reads MNHNS; CDR2 reads SASEGT. The V and J ends lost 6 bases and 2 bases respectively, with 8 bases between them. The CDR3 sequence is 12 residues long. The CDR3 nucleotides are TGTGCCAGCAGCTCCCTGGCCTACGAGCAGTACTTC. Protein: CASSSLAYEQYF.

Ten or more counts support this clonotype. The chain links TRBV27 to TRBJ2-1; 11 bases are shared with TRBD1. In germline, CDR1 is MNHEY, CDR2 SMNVEV (reference sequence). V dropped 5 bases and J dropped 2; count of bases not matched to a gene: 2. The CDR3 totals 15 residues. CDR3 sequence: CASSPGQGAYNEQFF. CDR3 coding DNA: TGTGCCAGCAGTCCGGGACAGGGGGCCTACAATGAGCAGTTCTTC.

The chain is built from TRBV20-1 and TRBJ2-4; TRBD2 is a possible D gene (6 bases). Between the trimmed V and J ends, which lost 6 bases and 1 base, there was a span of 13 bases. This CDR3 has 14 amino acids. Germline V gene lookup returns CDR1 DFQATT and CDR2 SNEGSKA (reference sequence). The CDR3 region has the DNA TGCAGTGCAACCGGGGACTGGGCCAAAAACATTCAGTACTTC. Its protein product is CSATGDWAKNIQYF.

This clonotype was seen repeatedly, ten times or more. The chain combines TRBV9 with TRBJ2-7, with D possibly being TRBD1 (5 bases). The V end was cut by 3 bases, the J end by 3 bases, with 16 bases between. Germline CDR1 SGDLS, CDR2 YYNGEE. The CDR3 has 15 residues. CDR3 sequence: CASSAGSGFRYEQYF. In DNA, the CDR3 is TGTGCCAGCAGCGCAGGTTCAGGGTTTCGCTACGAGCAGTACTTC.